The 7 T cell receptor beta chains below come from one sample, sequenced in a study of T cell responses to AZD1222 COVID-19 vaccine. Only in-frame clones appear in the TCRdb table, and some are missing; sequencing was by immunoSEQ multiplex PCR. The sample holds 150,000 to 200,000 clones, around 87% seen once. Material: peripheral blood, obtained on day 0 of AZD1222 vaccination. The source is an adult in good health.

V gene TRBV5-5 combines with J gene TRBJ1-1; D not certain. V lost 0 bases and J lost 8, with 11 bases in between. This CDR3 spans 13 amino acids. Per germline, CDR1 SGHKS and CDR2 YYEKEE (reference sequence). The CDR3 loop is CASSLGPGNEAFF. The CDR3 bases are TGTGCCAGCAGCTTGGGACCCGGGAACGAAGCTTTCTTT.

The chain is built from TRBV7-5 and TRBJ2-7; TRBD1 was called by the table and not checked on the DNA. TRBV7-5 is an annotated pseudogene. CDR3 length: 18 residues. The CDR3 is CVRSLARTGGDQAYEQYF. CDR3 in DNA: TGTGTCAGAAGCTTAGCCCGGACAGGGGGCGATCAAGCCTACGAGCAGTACTTC.

This clone has a handful of counts. The J gene is TRBJ1-5, the V gene TRBV7-9; possibly TRBD1 for D (5 bases). Germline V gene sequence: CDR1 SEHNR, CDR2 FQNEAQ (reference sequence). Trimming stripped 3 bases from V and 4 bases from J, with 10 bases between. The CDR3 has 14 residues. CDR3 sequence: CASSLGVGNQPQHF. DNA of the CDR3: TGTGCCAGCAGCTTGGGGGTAGGGAATCAGCCCCAGCATTTT.

This clone came up once. In DNA, the CDR3 is TGTGCCAGCAGTTGGGAGGTTGGGATCACTGAAGCTTTCTTT. This gives the protein CASSWEVGITEAFF. The rearrangement uses TRBV6-5 and TRBJ1-1; D gene ambiguous. CDR3 size: 14 residues. Germline CDR1 MNHEY, CDR2 SVGAGI. Between the trimmed V and J ends, which lost 4 bases and 4 bases, there was a span of 13 bases.

The chain combines TRBV5-1 with TRBJ1-4; D might be TRBD1 (5 bases). The CDR3 extends over 14 amino acids. The V gene's germline CDR1 is SGHRS and CDR2 YFSETQ. V shed 0 bases and J shed 8 bases, with 11 bases lying between them. In DNA, the CDR3 is TGCGCCAGCAGCTTGGGACAGAGAGCGGAAAAACTGTTTTTT. This sequence encodes CASSLGQRAEKLFF.

This sequence joins TRBV7-9 and TRBJ2-7; D perhaps matches TRBD2 (5 bases). This CDR3 spans 14 amino acids. Trimming removed 3 bases from V and 10 bases from J, with 19 bases in between. Germline assignment: CDR1 SEHNR and CDR2 FQNEAQ (reference sequence). CDR3 nucleotide sequence: TGTGCCAGCAGCTTGGGTGGCCCTAGCCTGGAACAGTACTTC. It codes for CASSLGGPSLEQYF.

The chain links TRBV5-5 to TRBJ1-1; D ambiguous. This CDR3 has 18 residues. V was cut by 0 bases and J by 1 base, with 19 bases left in between. CDR1 is SGHKS and CDR2 is YYEKEE in the germline V gene (reference sequence). Written as DNA, the CDR3 is TGTGCCAGCAGCTTGGGTCGTTTGGGTAGGAGTGGGAACACTGAAGCTTTCTTT. Translating it yields CASSLGRLGRSGNTEAFF.